These T cell receptor beta chains were read from a single sample in a study of cytomegalovirus exposure and HLA in healthy donors. Method: immunoSEQ multiplex PCR; TCRdb's copy keeps in-frame clones and lacks some. The table lists about 160,000 clones, over 70% of them singletons. The source material was PBMCs. Receptors originate from a man aged 30-40 years in good health and CMV-seronegative. Both conserved end residues are part of each CDR3. D genes are given only for firm matches. Clone size is given for some rows only: seen once, a few or many times, or a class if the clone is expanded.

v_gene,abundance,d_gene,j_gene,CDR3aa,CDR3nt
TRBV19,NA,NA,TRBJ2-7,CASSIDPRPSYEQYF,TGTGCCAGTAGTATAGATCCCCGCCCGAGCTACGAGCAGTACTTC
TRBV19,NA,NA,TRBJ1-2,CASSIWSDGYTF,TGTGCCAGTAGTATCTGGTCAGATGGCTACACCTTC
TRBV29-1,NA,NA,TRBJ2-6,CSVEETSSGANVLTF,TGCAGCGTTGAAGAAACCAGCTCTGGGGCCAACGTCCTGACTTTC
TRBV5-1,NA,NA,TRBJ2-7,CASSSEGEGYEQYF,TGCGCCAGCAGCTCCGAGGGGGAGGGCTACGAGCAGTACTTC
TRBV5-4,NA,NA,TRBJ2-7,CASSLAGRGYEQYF,TGTGCCAGCAGCTTGGCCGGCAGGGGCTACGAGCAGTACTTC
TRBV7-3,NA,NA,TRBJ1-1,CASSLNGPGANTEAFF,TGTGCCAGCAGCTTAAACGGTCCAGGGGCGAACACTGAAGCTTTCTTT
TRBV5-6,few,TRBD2,TRBJ2-7,CASSLGSGGYEQYF,TGTGCCAGCAGCTTAGGTAGCGGGGGCTACGAGCAGTACTTC
TRBV2,NA,TRBD2,TRBJ2-1,CASSILLAGSYNEQFF,TGTGCCAGCAGTATACTACTAGCGGGGTCATACAATGAGCAGTTCTTC
TRBV4-3,few,NA,TRBJ2-3,CASSQEATGGPGDTQYF,TGCGCCAGCAGCCAAGAAGCCACGGGGGGCCCAGGGGATACGCAGTATTTT
TRBV2,NA,NA,TRBJ1-5,CASSEMSSWQPQHF,TGTGCCAGCAGTGAGATGAGTTCGTGGCAGCCCCAGCATTTT
TRBV5-4,NA,TRBD1,TRBJ2-7,CASSVRTGGRYEQYF,TGTGCCAGCAGCGTAAGGACAGGGGGCCGGTACGAGCAGTACTTC
TRBV11-2,NA,NA,TRBJ2-5,CASSRLGGIQETQYF,TGTGCCAGCAGCCGCTTGGGGGGAATCCAAGAGACCCAGTACTTC
TRBV7-9,NA,TRBD1,TRBJ2-7,CASSLTGAYEQYF,TGTGCCAGCAGCTTAACAGGGGCCTACGAGCAGTACTTC
TRBV5-1,NA,NA,TRBJ1-2,CASILEPGEPSYGYTF,TGCGCCAGCATTCTTGAACCCGGGGAGCCTAGCTATGGCTACACCTTC
TRBV5-1,NA,NA,TRBJ2-2,CASNSGDTGELFF,TGCGCCAGCAACTCCGGAGACACCGGGGAGCTGTTTTTT
TRBV28,NA,TRBD1,TRBJ1-2,CASRTGSGDYGYTF,TGTGCCAGCAGGACAGGGTCGGGTGACTATGGCTACACCTTC
TRBV7-9,NA,TRBD1,TRBJ1-5,CASSLGTGRQPQHF,TGTGCCAGCAGCTTAGGGACAGGGCGTCAGCCCCAGCATTTT
TRBV5-6,few,TRBD1,TRBJ2-7,CASSAGLGTGRDEQYF,TGTGCCAGCAGCGCGGGCCTCGGGACAGGGAGGGACGAGCAGTACTTC